This TCR beta chain appears in the sequencing data of a study of patients and donors after allogeneic stem cell transplantation. TCRdb processed the RT-PCR reads anew with MiXCR; each CDR3 protein has one entry. In the table there are about a million distinct CDR3 sequences, 15% to 20% of which are singletons. The V segment lost 4 bases and the J segment 5 bases; nucleotides outside the gene matches: 5. The V gene's germline CDR1 is MNHEY and CDR2 SVGAGI. CDR3 length equals 14 residues. This clonotype was sampled from a human donor who was either an allogeneic HSCT recipient or a stem cell or donor lymphocyte infusion donor (not recorded which). It is not recorded whose cells these are; they may come from a transplant donor. The rearrangement uses TRBV6-5 and TRBJ2-1, with 7 bases identical to TRBD2. Sample: blood, either unsorted or a sorted T cell fraction (not recorded which). Written as DNA, the CDR3 is TGTGCCAGCAGTTCCGGACTAGTAAACAATGAGCAGTTCTTC. It specifies CASSSGLVNNEQFF.